Below, 6 T cell receptor beta chains from the same sample are listed, as sequenced in a study of blood T cells in healthy people across ages. The use of a sample-barcoded 5' primer and a J-beta primer mix characterized a second PCR of 7 to 11 cycles. TCRdb reanalysed the 5' RACE reads using MiXCR and keeps one entry per CDR3 protein. The sample lists hundreds of thousands of distinct CDR3 sequences, 40% to 45% occurring once. Sequencing was carried out using blood. All receptors come from a man aged 80 or over in good health.

This CDR3 reads CATSRGFSEKLFF. CDR3 nucleotide sequence: TGTGCCACCAGCAGAGGGTTTAGTGAAAAACTGTTTTTT. The V gene is TRBV15, the J gene TRBJ1-4, with D unresolved. There are 13 residues in the CDR3. Germline-derived CDR1 and CDR2 are LNHNV and YYDKDF (reference sequence). The V end lost 1 base, the J end lost 7 bases, and 7 bases lay between the germline ends.

The chain recombines TRBV7-2 with TRBJ2-2; D is undetermined. Germline V gene data show CDR1 as SGHTA and CDR2 as FQGNSA. This CDR3 is 14 amino acids long. Trimming removed 5 bases from V and 4 bases from J, with 11 bases in between. CDR3 in DNA: TGTGCCAGCAGCCCCTTCGTGTCCACCGGGGAGCTGTTTTTT. Protein: CASSPFVSTGELFF.

In this sample, this clonotype turned up a few times. This chain joins TRBV6-1 and TRBJ1-4; maybe TRBD1 (6 bases). The V gene's germline CDR1 is MNHNS and CDR2 SASEGT. This CDR3 has 15 amino acids. Trimming pared 1 base from V and 7 bases from J, leaving 13 bases between. The CDR3 DNA sequence: TGTGCCAGCAGTGAAGAGGGGGGGCTGGGTGAAAAACTGTTTTTT. Translation: CASSEEGGLGEKLFF.

The V and J genes are TRBV4-1 and TRBJ2-7; either TRBD1 or TRBD2 may fit D (7 bases each). CDR1 MGHRA and CDR2 YSYEKL come from the germline V gene. Trimming removed 0 bases at V and 1 base at J, with 16 bases between. This CDR3 is built from 17 residues. In nucleotides, the CDR3 is TGCGCCAGCAGCCAAGATCAGAGGGGGGGACAGTCCTACGAGCAGTACTTC. Translating it yields CASSQDQRGGQSYEQYF.

This CDR3 is CASSQDLKGPKNIQYF. CDR3 coding DNA: TGCGCCAGCAGCCAAGATTTGAAAGGGCCCAAAAACATTCAGTACTTC. The chain uses TRBV4-3 and TRBJ2-4; no firm D call. CDR1 and CDR2 (germline): LGHNA, YSLEER. The CDR3 sequence is 16 residues long. The germline V and J ends were trimmed by 0 bases and 2 bases, with 11 bases remaining between them.

This clonotype was observed a handful of times. The V gene is TRBV5-1, the J gene TRBJ1-1; 11 bases agree with TRBD1. The germline V gene encodes CDR1 SGHRS and CDR2 YFSETQ. The V segment lost 4 bases and the J segment 4 bases; nucleotides outside the gene matches: 9. This CDR3 region has 16 residues. In nucleotides, the CDR3 is TGCGCCAGCAGCGTCTGGACAGGGGGCCTGGGCACTGAAGCTTTCTTT. It specifies CASSVWTGGLGTEAFF.